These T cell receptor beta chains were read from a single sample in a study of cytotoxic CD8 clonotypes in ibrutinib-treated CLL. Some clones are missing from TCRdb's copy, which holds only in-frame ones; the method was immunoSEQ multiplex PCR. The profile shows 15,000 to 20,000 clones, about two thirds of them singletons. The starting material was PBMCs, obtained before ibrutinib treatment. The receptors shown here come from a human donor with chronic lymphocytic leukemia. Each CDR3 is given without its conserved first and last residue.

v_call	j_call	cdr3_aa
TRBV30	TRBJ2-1	AWRPSSYNEQF
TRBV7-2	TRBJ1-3	ASSLQGWGNTIY
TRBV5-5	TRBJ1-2	ASSWLGRAGYGYT
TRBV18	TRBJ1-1	ASSPVTGELSTEAF
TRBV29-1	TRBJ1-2	SVASHGSAGHT
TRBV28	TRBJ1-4	ASSSTGGPNEKLF
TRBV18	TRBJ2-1	ASSPKLPGTGNNEQF
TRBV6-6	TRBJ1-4	ASRRQGATTNEKLF
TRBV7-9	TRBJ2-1	ASSLGETSDYNEQF
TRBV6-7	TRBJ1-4	ASSPRDTGREKLF
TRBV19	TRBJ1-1	ASSIGAGNTEAF
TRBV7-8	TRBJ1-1	ASSRHREVNTEAF
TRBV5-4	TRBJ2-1	ASSRSLVRYEQF
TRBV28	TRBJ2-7	ASSSGTVAYEQY
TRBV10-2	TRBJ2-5	ASSIQGETQY
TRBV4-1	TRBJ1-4	ASSQDGSTALATNEKLF
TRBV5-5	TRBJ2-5	ASSLGWETQY
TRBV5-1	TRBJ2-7	ASSFGTTKSYEQY
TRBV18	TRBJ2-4	ASSPPGQKNIQY
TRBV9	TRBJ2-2	ASSPGSNTGELF
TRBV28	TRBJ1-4	ASSLVGRIATNEKLF
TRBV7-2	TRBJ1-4	ASSPAGGRSKLF
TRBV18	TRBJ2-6	ASSRIGSGANVLT
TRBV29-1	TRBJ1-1	SVGPGGGSTEAF
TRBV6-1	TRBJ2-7	ASSEPWEGAVYEQY
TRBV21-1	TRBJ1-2	ASSKTYRIANYGYT
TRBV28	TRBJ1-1	ASSEASTGFWVGEAF
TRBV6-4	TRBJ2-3	ASSASGGSTDTQY
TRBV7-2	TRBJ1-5	ASSLVYNQPQH
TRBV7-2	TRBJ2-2	ASSLRAGNTGELF
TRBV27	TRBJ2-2	ASSYSGAVGELF
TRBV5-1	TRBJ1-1	ASSVIPGQGLNTEAF
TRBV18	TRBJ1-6	ASSQGQQNSPLH
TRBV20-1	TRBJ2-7	SSRQGHEQY
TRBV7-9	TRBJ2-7	ASSSEITGVGEQY
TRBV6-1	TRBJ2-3	ASSGQVSTDTQY
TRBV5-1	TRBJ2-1	ASERLAGGNEQF